This T cell receptor (beta chain) originates from a study of CD8+CD57+ T cells in acquired aplastic anemia. About the study: Each DNA sample taken from sorted CD4+ and CD8+ cells came to 3 to 3.5 ug on average. Some 10 million reads were obtained on average for healthy donor CD4+ cells. Points from the study as a whole: Both patients and controls carried the same twenty-nine CD8+ CDR3 sequences.

A note on this clonotype: Its antigen remains unknown.

The CDR3 extends over 14 amino acids. Germline V lookup: CDR1 SQVTM, CDR2 ANQGSEA. J lost 0 bases, V lost 7 bases, and 7 bases had no gene match. Template material for TCR beta VDJ and CDR3 profiling consisted of genomic DNA. TCRdb used MiXCR to reprocess the reads, holding one entry per CDR3 protein. This table holds about 130,000 distinct CDR3 sequences, 48% found once. This TCR was recovered from a human donor in good health, serving as a control. V gene TRBV29-1 combines with J gene TRBJ1-1; 8 bases fit TRBD1. Sequencing was carried out using sorted CD4+, CD8+, or CD8+CD57+ T cells (not recorded which) from PBMCs. The CDR3 coding sequence is TGCAGCGCCACCAGGACAGGGATGAACACTGAAGCTTTCTTT. This encodes CSATRTGMNTEAFF.